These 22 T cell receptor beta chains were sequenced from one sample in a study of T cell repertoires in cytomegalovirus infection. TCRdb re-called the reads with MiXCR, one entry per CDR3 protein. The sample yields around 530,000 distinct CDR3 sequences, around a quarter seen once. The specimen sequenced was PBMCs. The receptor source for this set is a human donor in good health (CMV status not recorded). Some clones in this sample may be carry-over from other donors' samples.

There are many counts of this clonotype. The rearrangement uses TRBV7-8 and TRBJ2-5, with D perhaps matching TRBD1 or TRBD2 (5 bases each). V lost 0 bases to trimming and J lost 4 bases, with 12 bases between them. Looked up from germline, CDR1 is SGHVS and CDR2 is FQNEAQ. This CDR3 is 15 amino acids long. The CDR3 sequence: CASSLAGVRRETQYF. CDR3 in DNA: TGTGCCAGCAGCTTAGCGGGGGTAAGAAGAGAGACCCAGTACTTC.

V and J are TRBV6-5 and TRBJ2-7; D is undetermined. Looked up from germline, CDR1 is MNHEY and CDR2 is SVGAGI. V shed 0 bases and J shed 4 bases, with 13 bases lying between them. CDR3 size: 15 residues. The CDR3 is CASSYSRNGGYEQYV. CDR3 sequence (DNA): TGTGCCAGCAGTTACTCTAGGAACGGCGGATACGAGCAGTACGTC.

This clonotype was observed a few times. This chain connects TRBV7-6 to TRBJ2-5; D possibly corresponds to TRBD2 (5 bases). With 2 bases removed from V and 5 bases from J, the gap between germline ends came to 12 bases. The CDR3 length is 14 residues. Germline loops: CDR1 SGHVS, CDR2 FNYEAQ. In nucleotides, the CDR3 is TGTGCCAGCAGCTTATATCCGGGGTGGGAGACCCAGTACTTC. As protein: CASSLYPGWETQYF.

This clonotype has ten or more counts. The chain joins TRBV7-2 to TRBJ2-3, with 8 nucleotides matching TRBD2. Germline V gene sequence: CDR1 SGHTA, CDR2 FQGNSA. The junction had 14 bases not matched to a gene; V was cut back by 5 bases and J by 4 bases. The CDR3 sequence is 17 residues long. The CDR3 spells CASSRVGGTRRADTQYF. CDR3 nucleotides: TGTGCCAGCAGCCGAGTCGGCGGGACTAGGCGGGCAGATACGCAGTATTTT. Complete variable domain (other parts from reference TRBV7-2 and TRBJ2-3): GAGVSQSPSNKVTEKGKDVELRCDPISGHTALYWYRQSLGQGLEFLIYFQGNSAPDKSGLPSDRFSAERTGGSVSTLTIQRTQQEDSAVYLCASSRVGGTRRADTQYFGPGTRLTVL.

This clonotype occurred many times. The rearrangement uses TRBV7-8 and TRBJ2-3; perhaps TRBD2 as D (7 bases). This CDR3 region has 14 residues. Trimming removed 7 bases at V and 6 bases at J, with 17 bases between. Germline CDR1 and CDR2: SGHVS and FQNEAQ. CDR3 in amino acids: CASNIIGGGDTQYF. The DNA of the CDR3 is TGTGCCAGCAACATCATAGGGGGGGGGGATACGCAGTATTTT.

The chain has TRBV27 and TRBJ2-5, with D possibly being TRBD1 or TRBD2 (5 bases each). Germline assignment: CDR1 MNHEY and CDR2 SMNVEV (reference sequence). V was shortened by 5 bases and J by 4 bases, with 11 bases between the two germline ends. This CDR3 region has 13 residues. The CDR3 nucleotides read TGTGCCAGCAGTCGGGGACCAATAGAGACCCAGTACTTC. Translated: CASSRGPIETQYF.

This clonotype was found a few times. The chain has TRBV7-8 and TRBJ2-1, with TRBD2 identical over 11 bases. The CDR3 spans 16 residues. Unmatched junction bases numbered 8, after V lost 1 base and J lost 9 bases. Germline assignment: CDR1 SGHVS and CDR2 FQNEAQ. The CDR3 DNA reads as TGTGCCAGCAGCTTAGGAGCACTAGCGGGAGCAAGTGAGCAGTTCTTC. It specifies CASSLGALAGASEQFF.

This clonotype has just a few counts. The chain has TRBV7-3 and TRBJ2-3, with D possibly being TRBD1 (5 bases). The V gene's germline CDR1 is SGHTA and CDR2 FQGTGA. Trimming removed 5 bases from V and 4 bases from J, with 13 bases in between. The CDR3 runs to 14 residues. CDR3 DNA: TGTGCCAGCAGCAACACAGGCAGGGCAGATACGCAGTATTTT. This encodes CASSNTGRADTQYF.

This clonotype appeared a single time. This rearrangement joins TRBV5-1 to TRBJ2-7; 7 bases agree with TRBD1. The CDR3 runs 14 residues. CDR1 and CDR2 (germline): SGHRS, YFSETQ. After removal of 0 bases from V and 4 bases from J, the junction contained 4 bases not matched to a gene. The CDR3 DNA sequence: TGCGCCAGCAGCTTGGAGCCAGGGGGTTACGAGCAGTACGTC. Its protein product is CASSLEPGGYEQYV.

Written as DNA, the CDR3 is TGTGCCAGCAGTTACATGGGGGCACCTAATGAAAAACTGTTTTTT. Its protein is CASSYMGAPNEKLFF. The chain joins TRBV6-1 to TRBJ1-4, with a weak D call TRBD1 (6 bases). Per germline, CDR1 MNHNS and CDR2 SASEGT. V was trimmed by 5 bases and J by 3 bases, leaving 13 bases between them. There are 15 residues in the CDR3.

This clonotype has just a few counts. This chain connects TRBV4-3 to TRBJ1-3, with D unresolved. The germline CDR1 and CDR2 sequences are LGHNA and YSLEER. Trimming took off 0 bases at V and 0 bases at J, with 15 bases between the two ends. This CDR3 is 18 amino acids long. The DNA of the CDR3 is TGCGCCAGCAGCCAAGATCAGCCCAACGGGGTCTCTGGAAACACCATATATTTT. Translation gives CASSQDQPNGVSGNTIYF.

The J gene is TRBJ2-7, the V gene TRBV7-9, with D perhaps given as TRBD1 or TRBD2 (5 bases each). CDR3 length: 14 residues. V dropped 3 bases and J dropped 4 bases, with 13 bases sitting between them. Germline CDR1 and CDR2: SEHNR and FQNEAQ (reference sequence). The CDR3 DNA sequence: TGTGCCAGCAGCTTTGGGGGAAAGCCTTACGAGCAGTACGTC. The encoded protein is CASSFGGKPYEQYV.

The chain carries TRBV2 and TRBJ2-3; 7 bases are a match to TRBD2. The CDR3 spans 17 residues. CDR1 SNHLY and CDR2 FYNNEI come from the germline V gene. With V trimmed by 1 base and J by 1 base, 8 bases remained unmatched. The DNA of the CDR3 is TGTGCCAGCAGTGAAGTGGAAGCGGGATTAGGCACAGATACGCAGTATTTT. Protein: CASSEVEAGLGTDTQYF. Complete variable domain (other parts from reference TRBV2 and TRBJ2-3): EPEVTQTPSHQVTQMGQEVILRCVPISNHLYFYWYRQILGQKVEFLVSFYNNEISEKSEIFDDQFSVERPDGSNFTLKIRSTKLEDSAMYFCASSEVEAGLGTDTQYFGPGTRLTVL.

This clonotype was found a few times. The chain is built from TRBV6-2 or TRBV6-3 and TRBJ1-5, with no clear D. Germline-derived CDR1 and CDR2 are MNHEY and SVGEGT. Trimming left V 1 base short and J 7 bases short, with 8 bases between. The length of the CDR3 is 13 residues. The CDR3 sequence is CASSYWGEQPQHF. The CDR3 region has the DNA TGTGCCAGCAGTTACTGGGGAGAGCAGCCCCAGCATTTT.

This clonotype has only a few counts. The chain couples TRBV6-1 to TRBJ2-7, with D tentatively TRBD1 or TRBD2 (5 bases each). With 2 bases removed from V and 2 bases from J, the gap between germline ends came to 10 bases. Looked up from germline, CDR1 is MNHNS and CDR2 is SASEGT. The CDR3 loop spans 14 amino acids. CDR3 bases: TGTGCCAGCAGTGAAATCCCGGGGCCCTACGAGCAGTACGTC. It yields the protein CASSEIPGPYEQYV.

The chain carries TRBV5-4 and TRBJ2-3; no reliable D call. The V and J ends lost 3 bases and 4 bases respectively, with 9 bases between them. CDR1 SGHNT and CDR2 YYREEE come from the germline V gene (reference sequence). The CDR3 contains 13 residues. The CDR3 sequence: CASSYGPADTQYF. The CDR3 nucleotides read TGTGCCAGCAGCTACGGACCGGCAGATACGCAGTATTTT.

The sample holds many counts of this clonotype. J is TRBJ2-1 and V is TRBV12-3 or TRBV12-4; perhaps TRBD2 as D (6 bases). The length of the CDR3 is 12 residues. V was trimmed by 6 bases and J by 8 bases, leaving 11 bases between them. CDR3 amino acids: CASSPWGDEQFF. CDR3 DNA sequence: TGTGCCAGCAGCCCTTGGGGGGATGAGCAGTTCTTC.

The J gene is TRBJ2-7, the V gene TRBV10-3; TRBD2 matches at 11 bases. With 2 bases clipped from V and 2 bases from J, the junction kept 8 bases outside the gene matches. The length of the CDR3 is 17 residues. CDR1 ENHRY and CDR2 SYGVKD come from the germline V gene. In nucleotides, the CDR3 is TGTGCCATCAGTGAGCAACTACTAGCGGGAGAGCCCTACGAGCAGTACTTC. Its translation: CAISEQLLAGEPYEQYF.

The DNA for the CDR3 is TGTGCCAGCAGCCGCAGCTCCTGGACAGGGGCTGGCTACACCTTC. Protein product: CASSRSSWTGAGYTF. The gene calls are TRBV27 and TRBJ1-2; 9 bases fit TRBD1. CDR1 is MNHEY, CDR2 SMNVEV, per germline (reference sequence). This CDR3 is 15 amino acids long. Trimming took 6 bases from V and 7 from J; bases not matched to a gene: 12.

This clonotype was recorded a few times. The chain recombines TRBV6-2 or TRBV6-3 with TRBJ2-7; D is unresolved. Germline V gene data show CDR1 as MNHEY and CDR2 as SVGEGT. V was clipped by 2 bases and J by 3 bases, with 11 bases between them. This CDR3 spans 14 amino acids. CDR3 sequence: CASSYRLVGYEQYV. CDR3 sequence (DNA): TGTGCCAGCAGTTACCGTCTAGTAGGCTACGAGCAGTACGTC.

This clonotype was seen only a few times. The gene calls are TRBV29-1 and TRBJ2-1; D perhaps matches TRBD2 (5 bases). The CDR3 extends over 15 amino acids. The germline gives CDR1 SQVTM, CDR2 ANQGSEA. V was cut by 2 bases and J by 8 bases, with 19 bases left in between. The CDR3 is CSVEPRAGGNDEQFF. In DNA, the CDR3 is TGCAGCGTTGAACCGAGGGCAGGTGGCAACGATGAGCAGTTCTTC.

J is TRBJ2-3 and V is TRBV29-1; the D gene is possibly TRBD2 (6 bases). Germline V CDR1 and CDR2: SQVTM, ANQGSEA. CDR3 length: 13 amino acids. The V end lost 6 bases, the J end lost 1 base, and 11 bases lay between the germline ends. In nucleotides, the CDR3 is TGCAGCGTCAGTAGCGGAGGCACAGATACGCAGTATTTT. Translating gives CSVSSGGTDTQYF.